The T cell receptor (beta chain) under discussion was sequenced for a study of blood T cell repertoires in COVID-19. Repertoires were generated with immunoSEQ multiplex PCR, while TCRdb's copy carries only in-frame clones and drops some. Counted here are 60,000 to 85,000 clones, 90% occurring once; the ten biggest clones make up about 1.5%. The source material was peripheral blood. This TCR came from a man aged 45-60 years with acute or convalescent COVID-19.

CDR3 in DNA: TGTGCCAGCAGCCACTTAGCGGGAGGGGACGCCAATGAGCAGTTCTTC. Encoded protein: CASSHLAGGDANEQFF. This chain connects TRBV14 to TRBJ2-1; 11 bases map to TRBD2. This CDR3 has 16 amino acids. Germline CDR1 and CDR2: SGHDN and FVKESK. The junction had 7 bases not matched to a gene; V was cut back by 3 bases and J by 6 bases.